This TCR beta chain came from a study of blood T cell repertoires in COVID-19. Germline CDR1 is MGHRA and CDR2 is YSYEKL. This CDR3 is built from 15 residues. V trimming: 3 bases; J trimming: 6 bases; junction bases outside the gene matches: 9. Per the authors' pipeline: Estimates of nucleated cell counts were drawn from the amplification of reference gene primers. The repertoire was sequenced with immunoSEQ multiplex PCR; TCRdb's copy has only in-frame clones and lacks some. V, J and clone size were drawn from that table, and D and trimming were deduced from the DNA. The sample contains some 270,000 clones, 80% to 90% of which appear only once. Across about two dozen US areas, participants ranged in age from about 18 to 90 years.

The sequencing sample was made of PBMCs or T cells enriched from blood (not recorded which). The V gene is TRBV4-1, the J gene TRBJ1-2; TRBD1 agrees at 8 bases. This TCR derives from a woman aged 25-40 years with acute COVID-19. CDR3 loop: CASSQTRTGSNGYTF. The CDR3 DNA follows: TGCGCCAGCAGCCAGACCAGGACAGGGAGTAATGGCTACACCTTC.